The rows below give T cell receptor beta chains drawn from one sample of a study of shared clonotypes between healthy human individuals. The data were produced by immunoSEQ multiplex PCR, yet TCRdb's version contains in-frame clones alone and is incomplete. The sample includes more than 900,000 clones, about 80% of them seen just once. Material for sequencing was memory CD4+ T cells from PBMCs. These receptors were taken from a man aged 18 to 29 in good health. Some clones in this sample may be carry-over from other donors' samples. The CDR3 runs from the conserved cysteine through the conserved F or W. Fields, in order: V gene, CDR3 length, J gene, clone size, D gene, CDR3 protein, CDR3 DNA. D genes are given only for firm matches. Size tells how often a clone was seen (once, few, many) or the class of an expanded clone, and some rows leave it out.

TRBV5-8	16	TRBJ2-5	-	-	CASSLGIGHLQETQYF	TGTGCCAGCAGCTTGGGGATAGGTCACCTCCAAGAGACCCAGTACTTC
TRBV11-3	13	TRBJ2-7	-	-	CASSWDSPYEQYF	TGTGCCAGCAGCTGGGACTCGCCCTACGAGCAGTACTTC
TRBV27	15	TRBJ2-7	-	TRBD2	CASSTRLAGGYEQYF	TGTGCCAGCAGTACCCGACTAGCGGGAGGTTACGAGCAGTACTTC
TRBV28	15	TRBJ2-7	few	-	CASSPPGLSNYEQYF	TGTGCCAGCAGTCCCCCGGGACTTTCAAACTACGAGCAGTACTTC
TRBV5-1	16	TRBJ2-2	-	TRBD2	CASSLGPGLDPGELFF	TGCGCCAGCAGCTTAGGACCGGGACTAGATCCCGGGGAGCTGTTTTTT
TRBV27	18	TRBJ2-2	once	-	CASSRTGSGGRAMGELFF	TGTGCCAGCAGTCGGACAGGGTCGGGCGGGAGGGCCATGGGGGAGCTGTTTTTT
TRBV4-2	16	TRBJ2-7	once	TRBD1	CASSQDLGQGAYEQYF	TGTGCCAGCAGCCAAGACTTAGGACAGGGGGCCTACGAGCAGTACTTC
TRBV6-5	13	TRBJ2-3	-	-	CASRDWGTDTQYF	TGTGCCAGCAGGGATTGGGGCACAGATACGCAGTATTTT
TRBV6-5	14	TRBJ1-2	-	TRBD1	CASSSWTGEGGYTF	TGTGCCAGCAGTTCTTGGACAGGGGAGGGTGGCTACACCTTC
TRBV6-1	13	TRBJ1-5	few	-	CASTPVQNQPQHF	TGTGCCAGCACCCCAGTTCAAAATCAGCCCCAGCATTTT
TRBV4-3	16	TRBJ1-3	-	-	CASSQDPPGLGNTIYF	TGCGCCAGCAGCCAAGATCCCCCAGGGCTTGGAAACACCATATATTTT
TRBV2	13	TRBJ1-5	-	-	CASSPYMNQPQHF	TGTGCCAGCAGCCCTTACATGAATCAGCCCCAGCATTTT
TRBV7-8	15	TRBJ1-1	-	TRBD1	CASSLGQGRHTEAFF	TGTGCCAGCAGCCTGGGACAGGGTCGGCACACTGAAGCTTTCTTT
TRBV4-1	14	TRBJ2-3	few	-	CASSQAGRADTQYF	TGCGCCAGCAGCCAGGCTGGGCGGGCAGATACGCAGTATTTT
TRBV14	12	TRBJ2-7	-	-	CASSHSYYEQYF	TGTGCCAGCAGCCATTCGTACTACGAGCAGTACTTC
TRBV18	11	TRBJ2-3	few	-	CASSPSDTQYF	TGTGCCAGCTCACCATCAGATACGCAGTATTTT
TRBV5-1	15	TRBJ1-1	-	-	CASSFTVSGNTEAFF	TGCGCCAGCAGCTTTACTGTATCCGGGAACACTGAAGCTTTCTTT
TRBV28	13	TRBJ1-3	-	-	CASSPWEGNTIYF	TGTGCCAGCAGTCCCTGGGAAGGAAACACCATATATTTT
TRBV19	13	TRBJ1-5	-	-	CASSRPPNQPQHF	TGTGCCAGTAGTCGCCCCCCGAATCAGCCCCAGCATTTT
TRBV15	13	TRBJ2-1	-	TRBD2	CATSRDSGGEQFF	TGTGCCACCAGCAGAGATAGCGGGGGTGAGCAGTTCTTC
TRBV13	14	TRBJ2-7	-	TRBD2	CASRVAGGPNEQYF	TGTGCCAGCAGGGTAGCGGGAGGGCCCAACGAGCAGTACTTC
TRBV28	14	TRBJ2-3	-	-	CASSFRTIADTQYF	TGTGCCAGCAGTTTTAGGACTATAGCAGATACGCAGTATTTT
TRBV21-1	16	TRBJ2-7	-	-	CASSRSLRDRAYEQYF	TGTGCCAGCAGCAGGAGTCTCCGGGACAGGGCATACGAGCAGTACTTC
TRBV2	16	TRBJ2-7	-	-	CASRAPMGRSSYEQYF	TGTGCCAGCAGGGCCCCCATGGGCAGAAGCTCCTACGAGCAGTACTTC
TRBV18	15	TRBJ1-5	-	-	CASSPEQGVNQPQHF	TGTGCCAGCTCACCGGAACAGGGTGTAAATCAGCCCCAGCATTTT
TRBV29-1	13	TRBJ1-3	-	-	CSVDSGFGNTIYF	TGCAGCGTTGATTCGGGGTTTGGAAACACCATATATTTT
TRBV30	15	TRBJ1-3	once	-	CAWSVSSRARLAIYF	TGTGCCTGGAGTGTAAGCTCCCGGGCCCGCCTAGCCATATATTTT
TRBV30	12	TRBJ2-3	many	-	CASTWAHSTQYF	TGTGCCTCCACCTGGGCCCATTCTACGCAGTATTTT
TRBV7-2	14	TRBJ2-7	few	-	CASSLRRYGYEQYF	TGTGCCAGCAGCCTCAGGAGGTACGGCTACGAGCAGTACTTC
TRBV5-1	15	TRBJ2-2	-	-	CASSLMPGNTGELFF	TGCGCCAGCAGCTTGATGCCGGGCAACACCGGGGAGCTGTTTTTT
TRBV2	13	TRBJ2-1	-	-	CASSMGSYNEQFF	TGTGCCAGTTCCATGGGTTCCTACAATGAGCAGTTCTTC
TRBV10-3	14	TRBJ1-2	many	TRBD1	CAISEQGSGYGYTF	TGTGCCATCAGTGAACAGGGGAGCGGTTATGGCTACACCTTC
TRBV27	15	TRBJ2-3	-	TRBD2	CASSLGAGRPDTQYF	TGTGCCAGCAGTTTGGGAGCGGGGAGGCCAGATACGCAGTATTTT
TRBV7-6	13	TRBJ1-3	-	-	CASSLARGNTIYF	TGTGCCAGCAGCTTAGCCAGAGGAAACACCATATATTTT
TRBV28	15	TRBJ2-5	-	-	CASSFPSRGLETQYF	TGTGCCAGCAGTTTCCCTTCGCGGGGGCTGGAGACCCAGTACTTC
TRBV15	14	TRBJ2-5	-	-	CATSRDSEIGTQYF	TGTGCCACCAGCAGAGATTCAGAGATCGGGACCCAGTACTTC
TRBV28	14	TRBJ1-5	few	-	CASSFAGKVQPQHF	TGTGCCAGCAGTTTTGCGGGGAAGGTTCAGCCCCAGCATTTT
TRBV7-9	17	TRBJ2-5	-	-	CASRPGSGSPHKETQYF	TGTGCCAGCAGACCAGGTAGTGGCAGTCCCCACAAAGAGACCCAGTACTTC
TRBV5-1	14	TRBJ2-1	-	-	CASSLEPSYNEQFF	TGCGCCAGCAGCTTGGAACCCTCCTACAATGAGCAGTTCTTC
TRBV19	15	TRBJ2-3	-	TRBD2	CASGALAGGTDTQYF	TGTGCCAGCGGGGCTCTAGCGGGGGGCACAGATACGCAGTATTTT
TRBV5-6	16	TRBJ2-5	-	TRBD1	CASSGGQGALQETQYF	TGTGCCAGCAGCGGGGGACAGGGGGCCCTCCAAGAGACCCAGTACTTC
TRBV27	13	TRBJ1-5	-	-	CASSFRAGQPQHF	TGTGCCAGCAGTTTCAGGGCGGGCCAGCCCCAGCATTTT
TRBV5-4	15	TRBJ2-1	-	-	CASSLSQSSYNEQFF	TGTGCCAGCAGCTTGAGCCAGAGCTCCTACAATGAGCAGTTCTTC
TRBV11-1	18	TRBJ2-2	-	TRBD2	CASSHPGTSGRHTGELFF	TGTGCCAGCAGCCATCCCGGGACTAGCGGGAGACACACCGGGGAGCTGTTTTTT
TRBV7-3	18	TRBJ1-1	-	-	CASSLIAVVRGMNTEAFF	TGTGCCAGCAGCTTAATCGCCGTAGTGAGGGGAATGAACACTGAAGCTTTCTTT
TRBV6-5	14	TRBJ2-1	-	TRBD2	CASSFRGREVEQFF	TGTGCCAGCAGTTTCCGGGGGCGGGAGGTTGAGCAGTTCTTC
TRBV10-3	15	TRBJ2-7	-	TRBD2	CATRLSGRGVDEQYF	TGTGCCACCAGACTAAGCGGGAGAGGGGTCGACGAGCAGTACTTC
TRBV9	8	TRBJ1-4	-	-	CASPPVFF	TGTGCCAGCCCCCCTGTGTTTTTT
TRBV30	12	TRBJ1-2	-	-	CAWSVRVGVGTF	-
TRBV25-1	15	TRBJ1-1	-	TRBD1	CASSNPGTGNTEAFF	TGTGCCAGCAGTAATCCGGGGACAGGGAACACTGAAGCTTTCTTT
TRBV6-5	16	TRBJ2-7	-	TRBD2	CASSYQGTSGPYEQYF	TGTGCCAGCAGTTACCAGGGGACTAGCGGGCCATACGAGCAGTACTTC
TRBV7-2	13	TRBJ2-1	-	TRBD1	CASSRQGAYEQFF	TGTGCCAGCAGCCGACAGGGGGCATATGAGCAGTTCTTC
TRBV2	14	TRBJ2-7	few	-	CASTPAREPYEQYF	TGTGCCAGCACGCCCGCCCGGGAGCCTTACGAGCAGTACTTC
TRBV6-4	14	TRBJ1-3	-	-	CASSDAAGEDTIYF	TGTGCCAGCAGTGACGCGGCAGGGGAAGACACCATATATTTT
TRBV6-1	14	TRBJ1-1	-	TRBD1	CASSEVRQGTEAFF	TGTGCCAGCAGTGAGGTGAGACAGGGCACTGAAGCTTTCTTT
TRBV18	15	TRBJ2-2	-	-	CASSPRASADGELFF	TGTGCCAGCTCACCGAGGGCTAGCGCTGACGGGGAGCTGTTTTTT
TRBV9	14	TRBJ2-3	-	-	CASSVSVGADTQYF	TGTGCCAGCAGCGTTAGCGTGGGGGCAGATACGCAGTATTTT
TRBV5-1	13	TRBJ2-7	-	TRBD2	CASSLSPGGEQYF	TGCGCCAGCAGCTTGAGTCCGGGAGGGGAGCAGTACTTC
TRBV7-2	13	TRBJ1-4	-	-	CASSAPGREKLFF	TGTGCCAGCAGCGCCCCTGGGAGAGAAAAACTGTTTTTT